The 2 T cell receptor beta chains below all came from one sample that was sequenced in a study of CD4 T cells in relation to SARS-CoV-2 and coronaviruses. Unexposed donor CD4+ T cells date from about 2011-2018, before the COVID-19 pandemic. CD4+ T cells were isolated from the cells after 10 days of culture. No cognate antigen is known for these TCRs. TCRdb keeps only in-frame clones here, not all; method: immunoSEQ multiplex PCR. Here the sample spans about 19,000 clones, about 80% being singletons. Sample: CD4+ T cells from PBMCs, cultured in vitro. These receptors all stem from a human donor in good health.

This chain joins TRBV6-5 and TRBJ1-5; D possibly corresponds to TRBD1 (5 bases). Germline-derived CDR1 and CDR2 are MNHEY and SVGAGI. There are 15 residues in the CDR3. Trimming removed 2 bases at V and 0 bases at J, with 8 bases between. DNA of the CDR3: TGTGCCAGCAGTTACGGGACGGCTAGCAATCAGCCCCAGCATTTT. It translates to CASSYGTASNQPQHF.

The chain is built from TRBV5-6 and TRBJ1-6; 7 nucleotides line up with TRBD1. This CDR3 contains 15 residues. Trimming cost V 5 bases and J 1 base; bases outside gene matches: 3. Per the germline V gene, CDR1 is SGHDT and CDR2 is YYEEEE. CDR3 sequence reads: CASRRQGSYNSPLHF. In DNA, the CDR3 is TGTGCCAGCAGGCGACAGGGTTCCTATAATTCACCCCTCCACTTT.